Listed below are T cell receptor beta chains from one sample, sequenced in a study of blood T cell repertoires in COVID-19. Clones were sequenced by immunoSEQ multiplex PCR, and TCRdb holds only the in-frame ones, with some missing. The sample yields about 190,000 clones, roughly 80% seen once. Sequenced: peripheral blood. These receptors all stem from a woman between 55 and 75 years old with COVID-19, enrolled during active disease. Each CDR3 is given with its conserved first and last residue. The order of the fields is V gene, J gene, CDR3 protein.

TRBV19	TRBJ2-2	CASRPGTSGITGELFF
TRBV7-2	TRBJ2-3	CASSLGRPSTDTQYF
TRBV6-5	TRBJ1-3	CASSVGAISGNTIYF
TRBV23-1	TRBJ1-2	CAPPGGGNYGYTF
TRBV19	TRBJ1-6	CASSTQGRVNSPLHF
TRBV29-1	TRBJ1-2	CSVFTGDGYTF
TRBV6-8	TRBJ2-3	CASSYPEGWTGTTDTQYF
TRBV19	TRBJ2-5	CASSIDRGPPETQYF
TRBV15	TRBJ2-2	CATAGLAANANTGELFF
TRBV19	TRBJ2-1	CASSRNPGQYNEQFF
TRBV5-4	TRBJ1-1	CASSLGDRNTEAFF
TRBV5-5	TRBJ2-1	CASSLAIYNEQFF
TRBV28	TRBJ1-6	CASQGAWSPLHF
TRBV19	TRBJ1-5	CASSMPGSSNQPQHF
TRBV6-6	TRBJ1-4	CASSPATRREKLFF
TRBV7-2	TRBJ1-4	CASSLAGLHQKLFF
TRBV19	TRBJ1-2	CASSPKRGTGYTF
TRBV10-3	TRBJ1-6	CAISGAGRQDNSPLHF